Listed here are 26 T cell receptor beta chains from one sample, sequenced in a study of cytomegalovirus exposure and HLA in healthy donors. The PCR made use of 60 Vbeta and 13 Jbeta primers. TCRdb's copy holds only in-frame clones and misses some; the assay was immunoSEQ multiplex PCR. Of 150,000 to 200,000 clones detected, roughly four fifths appear once; the ten largest clones hold around 2.2%. Sequenced material: PBMCs. The receptors were gathered from a woman in her twenties or thirties in good health and CMV-seronegative.

The chain is built from TRBV10-3 and TRBJ2-1; D is perhaps TRBD2 (6 bases). Germline loops: CDR1 ENHRY, CDR2 SYGVKD. The V end was cut by 4 bases, the J end by 8 bases, with 24 bases between. This CDR3 contains 17 residues. The CDR3 DNA is TGTGCCATCAGTGGAGGGGACGGGACTCCAAAATCGCATGAGCAGTTCTTC. Residues: CAISGGDGTPKSHEQFF.

The chain is built from TRBV9 and TRBJ2-3; no firm D call. The V end was cut by 0 bases, the J end by 2 bases, with 7 bases between. CDR3 length: 14 amino acids. The germline gives CDR1 SGDLS, CDR2 YYNGEE. As DNA, the CDR3 is TGTGCCAGCAGCGTAGGAGGCGTCACAGATACGCAGTATTTT. It encodes CASSVGGVTDTQYF.

The genes are TRBV7-7 and TRBJ2-5; TRBD1 might be the D (5 bases). From germline, CDR1 is SSHAT and CDR2 FNYEAQ (reference sequence). This CDR3 contains 12 residues. Trimming left V 5 bases short and J 3 bases short, with 7 bases between. CDR3 amino acids: CASSNRKETQYF. DNA for the CDR3: TGTGCCAGCAGCAACAGGAAAGAGACCCAGTACTTC.

V is TRBV7-6 and J is TRBJ2-1; 8 bases agree with TRBD1. Germline trimming cut 5 bases from V and 5 bases from J; bases unmatched to any gene: 11. The germline V gene encodes CDR1 SGHVS and CDR2 FNYEAQ. This CDR3 comprises 16 residues. CDR3 DNA: TGTGCCAGCAGCGCCCAGACAGGGGAGGTAAACAATGAGCAGTTCTTC. Translated, it gives CASSAQTGEVNNEQFF.

This clone was seen a handful of times. The chain has TRBV28 and TRBJ2-2, with 7 bases lining up with TRBD1. The CDR3 covers 15 residues. CDR1 and CDR2 (germline): MDHEN, SYDVKM. With V trimmed by 5 bases and J by 4 bases, 7 bases remained unmatched. In DNA form, the CDR3 reads TGTGCCAGCAGTATACTTGGACAGGCCACCGGGGAGCTGTTTTTT. Translated, it gives CASSILGQATGELFF.

This clone was seen more than once but under ten times. This sequence joins TRBV27 and TRBJ2-2; 9 bases fit TRBD2. Germline-derived CDR1 and CDR2 are MNHEY and SMNVEV (reference sequence). Trimming at V came to 6 bases and at J to 5 bases, leaving 16 bases not matched to a gene. The CDR3 contains 18 residues. The CDR3 reads CASRGVRSREGPTGELFF. In DNA, the CDR3 is TGTGCCAGCAGGGGGGTTAGGTCGCGGGAGGGCCCGACCGGGGAGCTGTTTTTT.

Turning to this clone: Other DNA sequences in this sample translate to the same CDR3. This chain links TRBV7-6 with TRBJ2-7, with TRBD1 matching over 9 bases. Germline V gene data show CDR1 as SGHVS and CDR2 as FNYEAQ. The CDR3 runs to 14 residues. V was clipped by 4 bases and J by 1 base; unmatched bases: 2. In DNA, the CDR3 is TGTGCCAGCAGCTCGGACAGGGGATCCTACGAGCAGTACTTC. Its protein is CASSSDRGSYEQYF. The whole variable domain, remainder taken from reference TRBV7-6 and TRBJ2-7, is GAGVSQSPRYKVTKRGQDVALRCDPISGHVSLYWYRQALGQGPEFLTYFNYEAQQDKSGLPNDRFSAERPEGSISTLTIQRTEQRDSAMYRCASSSDRGSYEQYFGPGTRLTVT.

This clone was found once. CDR3 sequence reads: CASSQQGSGANVLTF. The CDR3 DNA reads as TGTGCCAGCAGTCAACAGGGCTCTGGGGCCAACGTCCTGACTTTC. V and J are TRBV2 and TRBJ2-6, with D perhaps TRBD1 (6 bases). Looked up from germline, CDR1 is SNHLY and CDR2 is FYNNEI. V shed 5 bases and J shed 0 bases, with 8 bases lying between them. The CDR3 runs 15 residues.

As for this clone: Distinct nucleotide sequences in the sample also encode this CDR3. The chain carries TRBV19 and TRBJ2-5; 8 bases match TRBD2. Germline CDR1 and CDR2: LNHDA and SQIVND (reference sequence). V trimming: 6 bases; J trimming: 0 bases; junction bases outside the gene matches: 3. The CDR3 has 14 residues. CDR3 loop: CASRGLADQETQYF. The CDR3 DNA reads as TGTGCCAGTAGAGGACTAGCAGACCAAGAGACCCAGTACTTC.

The chain recombines TRBV9 with TRBJ1-1, with 9 bases aligning to TRBD1. This CDR3 is 14 amino acids long. Germline V lookup: CDR1 SGDLS, CDR2 YYNGEE. With 3 bases clipped from V and 11 bases from J, the junction kept 11 bases outside the gene matches. CDR3 coding DNA: TGTGCCAGCAGCGAGGACAGGGGTCAAGGGATGGCTTTCTTT. This sequence encodes CASSEDRGQGMAFF.

This chain links TRBV5-1 with TRBJ2-1; D perhaps matches TRBD1 (5 bases). Trimming took 0 bases from V and 7 from J, leaving 14 bases between them. CDR3 length: 15 amino acids. Germline lookup yields CDR1 SGHRS and CDR2 YFSETQ. In nucleotides, the CDR3 is TGCGCCAGCAGCTTGGGGGCAGGGTTGAAGAATGAGCAGTTCTTC. Protein: CASSLGAGLKNEQFF.

V is TRBV2 and J is TRBJ2-3; weak D call: TRBD1 (6 bases). There are 14 residues in the CDR3. Germline CDR1 SNHLY, CDR2 FYNNEI. The V and J ends lost 6 bases and 0 bases respectively, with 10 bases between them. CDR3 DNA: TGTGCCAGCAGAAGACAGGTTAGCACAGATACGCAGTATTTT. It encodes CASRRQVSTDTQYF.

The chain uses TRBV28 and TRBJ1-1; no clear D. V lost 2 bases to trimming and J lost 10 bases, with 11 bases between them. There are 12 residues in the CDR3. The germline V gene encodes CDR1 MDHEN and CDR2 SYDVKM. Here the CDR3 reads CASSLLFGGAFF. The CDR3 bases are TGTGCCAGCAGTTTACTATTCGGCGGAGCTTTCTTT.

V gene TRBV29-1 combines with J gene TRBJ2-5; D perhaps matches TRBD2 (6 bases). CDR3 length: 12 amino acids. The germline gives CDR1 SQVTM, CDR2 ANQGSEA. Trimming removed 3 bases at V and 5 bases at J, with 10 bases between. CDR3 sequence: CSVEGGLETQYF. The CDR3 DNA reads as TGCAGCGTTGAGGGGGGTTTGGAGACCCAGTACTTC. The full variable domain, its missing parts supplied by reference TRBV29-1 and TRBJ2-5, is SAVISQKPSRDICQRGTSLTIQCQVDSQVTMMFWYRQQPGQSLTLIATANQGSEATYESGFVIDKFPISRPNLTFSTLTVSNMSPEDSSIYLCSVEGGLETQYFGPGTRLLVL.

V is TRBV6-1 and J is TRBJ1-5; the match to TRBD1 covers 10 bases. The CDR3 totals 15 residues. CDR1 and CDR2 (germline): MNHNS, SASEGT. V trimming: 7 bases; J trimming: 2 bases; junction bases outside the gene matches: 5. The CDR3 sequence is CASIDGTGGNQPQHF. The CDR3 coding sequence is TGTGCCAGCATAGACGGGACAGGGGGCAATCAGCCCCAGCATTTT.

This sequence joins TRBV27 and TRBJ2-1; TRBD2 matches 14 bases. The CDR3 covers 16 residues. Germline trimming cut 3 bases from V and 4 bases from J; bases unmatched to any gene: 2. In germline, CDR1 is MNHEY, CDR2 SMNVEV (reference sequence). The CDR3 DNA follows: TGTGCCAGCAGTTTCCGACTAGCGGGAGGGTACAATGAGCAGTTCTTC. Translation gives CASSFRLAGGYNEQFF.

The V gene is TRBV29-1, the J gene TRBJ2-5; no clear D. This CDR3 is 14 amino acids long. The V gene's germline CDR1 is SQVTM and CDR2 ANQGSEA. The V end was cut by 6 bases, the J end by 1 base, with 15 bases between. The CDR3 loop is CSVPRLGSQETQYF. The CDR3 region has the DNA TGCAGCGTGCCCCGATTGGGCAGCCAAGAGACCCAGTACTTC.

This chain joins TRBV7-2 and TRBJ2-2; D may be TRBD2 (5 bases). Germline V lookup: CDR1 SGHTA, CDR2 FQGNSA. V dropped 2 bases and J dropped 5 bases, with 12 bases sitting between them. This CDR3 has 15 amino acids. The CDR3 bases are TGTGCCAGCAGCTTAAAGGTTCCGGGAACCGGGGAGCTGTTTTTT. This translates into CASSLKVPGTGELFF. The whole variable domain, filled in from reference TRBV7-2 and TRBJ2-2, reads GAGVSQSPSNKVTEKGKDVELRCDPISGHTALYWYRQSLGQGLEFLIYFQGNSAPDKSGLPSDRFSAERTGGSVSTLTIQRTQQEDSAVYLCASSLKVPGTGELFFGEGSRLTVL.

This chain joins TRBV25-1 and TRBJ1-1, with a possible D match to TRBD1 (5 bases). The length of the CDR3 is 15 residues. V lost 7 bases and J lost 1, with 16 bases in between. Germline assignment: CDR1 MGHDK and CDR2 SYGVNS. In nucleotides, the CDR3 is TGTGCCAGCACCCTGACAGCACCGCGGAACACTGAAGCTTTCTTT. Protein product: CASTLTAPRNTEAFF.

This chain connects TRBV2 to TRBJ2-5, with D perhaps TRBD2 (6 bases). Trimming took 8 bases from V and 2 from J, leaving 12 bases between them. The CDR3 extends over 13 amino acids. Germline V lookup: CDR1 SNHLY, CDR2 FYNNEI. CDR3 loop: CASGGGVQETQYF. CDR3 coding DNA: TGTGCCAGCGGTGGCGGGGTGCAAGAGACCCAGTACTTC.

This clone is a singleton in its sample. The V call is TRBV18, the J call TRBJ2-7; 9 nucleotides line up with TRBD1. Germline loops: CDR1 KGHSH, CDR2 LQKENI. CDR3 length: 18 residues. V dropped 4 bases and J dropped 3; count of bases not matched to a gene: 16. The CDR3 DNA sequence: TGTGCCAGCTCACGTTCCGGGACAGGGTCCGCATCGGTCTACGAGCAGTACTTC. Translating it yields CASSRSGTGSASVYEQYF.

The sample holds one count of this clone. The chain uses TRBV2 and TRBJ2-3; TRBD2 agrees at 10 bases. There are 15 residues in the CDR3. Germline V gene lookup returns CDR1 SNHLY and CDR2 FYNNEI. The V gene end was trimmed by 11 bases and the J gene end by 4 bases; junction bases not matched to a gene: 12. DNA of the CDR3: TGTGCCGGATCCTCGGGGACTAGCGTCTCAGATACGCAGTATTTT. The encoded protein is CAGSSGTSVSDTQYF.

The chain has TRBV7-9 and TRBJ2-2; D ambiguous. This CDR3 spans 12 amino acids. Per the germline V gene, CDR1 is SEHNR and CDR2 is FQNEAQ (reference sequence). V was shortened by 6 bases and J by 4 bases, with 6 bases between the two germline ends. CDR3 sequence (DNA): TGTGCCAGCAGGACACCCACCGGGGAGCTGTTTTTT. Amino acid sequence: CASRTPTGELFF.

A single count supports this clone. V is TRBV4-2 and J is TRBJ2-7; TRBD2 matches 9 bases. Trimming removed 3 bases from V and 1 base from J; junction bases left unmatched: 10. CDR1 is LGHNA and CDR2 is YNFKEQ in the germline V gene. The CDR3 runs 17 residues. The DNA for the CDR3 is TGTGCCAGCAGCCATGGTACAAGTAGCGGGAGTTCCTACGAGCAGTACTTC. It is translated as CASSHGTSSGSSYEQYF.

J is TRBJ1-2 and V is TRBV6-1; D might be TRBD1 (6 bases). CDR1 and CDR2 from the germline V gene are MNHNS and SASEGT. The CDR3 is 15 amino acids. With 2 bases removed from V and 5 bases from J, the gap between germline ends came to 15 bases. The CDR3 spells CASSETGGAGYGYTF. CDR3 bases: TGTGCCAGCAGTGAAACGGGGGGCGCAGGGTATGGCTACACCTTC.

This sequence joins TRBV7-2 and TRBJ2-7; 7 bases agree with TRBD1. Germline V gene data show CDR1 as SGHTA and CDR2 as FQGNSA. Unmatched junction bases numbered 13, after V lost 5 bases and J lost 3 bases. There are 16 residues in the CDR3. CDR3 region: CASSGQVQNWGYEQYF. CDR3 bases: TGTGCCAGCAGCGGACAGGTTCAGAATTGGGGCTACGAGCAGTACTTC.